This note documents a single T cell receptor (beta chain) sequence. This specimen comes from a study of blood T cell repertoires in COVID-19. The overall study: From the United States, Italy and Spain came samples of acute and convalescent COVID-19.

Libraries were prepared by immunoSEQ multiplex PCR; TCRdb keeps only in-frame clonotypes and omits some of them. This sample has about 33,000 clones; more than 65% occur once, and the top ten carry roughly 15%. This CDR3 comprises 16 residues. V shed 3 bases, J shed 1 base, and the junction held 1 base outside the gene matches. CDR1 MRHNA and CDR2 SNTAGT come from the germline V gene. The chain uses TRBV6-4 and TRBJ2-3; 13 bases map to TRBD2. The material sequenced was peripheral blood. This sequence originates from a human donor in a cohort sampled during active COVID-19. This CDR3 reads CASSDGTSGGTDTQYF. For the CDR3, the DNA is TGTGCCAGCAGTGATGGGACTAGCGGGGGCACAGATACGCAGTATTTT.